A single sample gave rise to the 15 T cell receptor beta chains below, sequenced in a study of PD-1 blockade in classical Hodgkin lymphoma. There was relapse after autologous stem cell transplantation in every patient, and there was variation in brentuximab vedotin exposure. This table comes from immunoSEQ multiplex PCR, and its TCRdb copy is limited to in-frame clones, with some not included. The sample yields 30,000 to 40,000 clones, about three quarters seen once. Source: peripheral blood mononuclear cells (PBMCs), taken at baseline. Receptor source: a human donor with classical Hodgkin lymphoma.

This clone was seen a single time. V and J are TRBV5-1 and TRBJ1-2; D unresolved. Trimming pared 1 base from V and 0 bases from J, leaving 10 bases between. Germline V gives CDR1 SGHRS, CDR2 YFSETQ. The CDR3 contains 15 residues. This CDR3 reads CASSLSTFTNYGYTF. DNA for the CDR3: TGCGCCAGCAGCTTGTCCACCTTCACTAACTATGGCTACACCTTC.

The gene calls are TRBV7-2 and TRBJ2-7, with 7 bases matching TRBD1. CDR3 length: 13 residues. CDR1 and CDR2 (germline): SGHTA, FQGNSA. V was pared by 5 bases and J by 4 bases, with 5 bases of the junction left unmatched. The CDR3 coding sequence is TGTGCCAGCAGCCCTCAGACAGGGTACGAGCAGTACTTC. As protein: CASSPQTGYEQYF.

V and J are TRBV2 and TRBJ2-7; TRBD1 might be the D (6 bases). Germline assignment: CDR1 SNHLY and CDR2 FYNNEI. Trimming stripped 2 bases from V and 4 bases from J, with 12 bases between. The CDR3 is 14 amino acids. This CDR3 is CASSEIGTRYEQYF. For the CDR3, the DNA is TGTGCCAGCAGTGAAATTGGGACAAGGTACGAGCAGTACTTC.

The chain employs TRBV21-1 and TRBJ2-1; TRBD1, the D gene given by the table, was not confirmed from the DNA. TRBV21-1 is deemed a pseudogene. The CDR3 is 18 residues long. DNA of the CDR3: TGTGCCAGCAGCAAAGAGGGACACCGTAGGGGGTCCTACAATGAGCAGTTCTTC. Translation: CASSKEGHRRGSYNEQFF.

The chain joins TRBV2 to TRBJ2-7; 9 nucleotides match TRBD1. The CDR3 totals 15 residues. Germline CDR1 and CDR2: SNHLY and FYNNEI. V gave up 3 bases and J gave up 3 bases; unmatched junction bases: 6. The CDR3 sequence is CASSEGPGQGYEQYF. CDR3 nucleotides: TGTGCCAGCAGTGAGGGGCCGGGACAGGGCTACGAGCAGTACTTC.

This chain links TRBV18 with TRBJ1-5; 7 bases match TRBD1. V trimming: 6 bases; J trimming: 4 bases; junction bases outside the gene matches: 3. The CDR3 spans 13 residues. Germline assignment: CDR1 KGHSH and CDR2 LQKENI. The CDR3, as DNA: TGTGCCAGCTCTACGGACAGGAATCAGCCCCAGCATTTT. Its protein is CASSTDRNQPQHF. Drawing the rest from reference TRBV18 and TRBJ1-5, the complete variable domain is NAGVMQNPRHLVRRRGQEARLRCSPMKGHSHVYWYRQLPEEGLKFMVYLQKENIIDESGMPKERFSAEFPKEGPSILRIQQVVRGDSAAYFCASSTDRNQPQHFGDGTRLSIL.

The CDR3 nucleotides are TGTGCCAGCAGCTCGGCTCCAGGGGGCACTGAAGCTTTCTTT. Protein: CASSSAPGGTEAFF. The chain is built from TRBV7-2 and TRBJ1-1; 7 bases map to TRBD1. This CDR3 is built from 14 residues. Germline loops: CDR1 SGHTA, CDR2 FQGNSA. V was clipped by 4 bases and J by 4 bases; unmatched bases: 6.

CDR3 DNA: TGTGCCAGCAGCTGGCGACTAGCGGGAGATTACGAGCAGTACTTC. It specifies CASSWRLAGDYEQYF. The V and J genes are TRBV5-4 and TRBJ2-7; 12 positions match TRBD2. The CDR3 runs 15 residues. Germline CDR1 reads SGHNT; CDR2 reads YYREEE (reference sequence). Trimming took 3 bases from V and 4 from J; bases not matched to a gene: 5.

The CDR3, as DNA: TGTGCCAGCAGAAACAGTGGAGGCTACACCTTC. Its protein product is CASRNSGGYTF. This chain uses TRBV9 with TRBJ1-2, with unresolved D. The V end was cut by 5 bases, the J end by 8 bases, with 10 bases between. Per germline, CDR1 SGDLS and CDR2 YYNGEE. The CDR3 is 11 amino acids.

CDR3 DNA sequence: TGTGCCAGTACCTACTTTGGCGGCGGGAGGGCCGGTGAGCAGTTCTTC. This encodes CASTYFGGGRAGEQFF. V and J are TRBV19 and TRBJ2-1; TRBD2 matches at 9 bases. The CDR3 is 16 amino acids. Trimming removed 7 bases from V and 9 bases from J; junction bases left unmatched: 16. Germline CDR1 reads LNHDA; CDR2 reads SQIVND (reference sequence).

The chain combines TRBV12-5 with TRBJ1-2; 9 positions match TRBD1. With V trimmed by 5 bases and J by 3 bases, 4 bases remained unmatched. This CDR3 region has 14 residues. Germline V CDR1 and CDR2: LGHNT, FRNRAP. The CDR3 is CASGPRQGDYGYTF. Here the CDR3 DNA reads TGTGCTAGTGGTCCCAGACAGGGGGACTATGGCTACACCTTC.

This clone was detected once. V is TRBV5-4 and J is TRBJ2-3; D gene uncertain. V was pared by 0 bases and J by 0 bases, with 11 bases between. This CDR3 spans 16 amino acids. From germline, CDR1 is SGHNT and CDR2 YYREEE (reference sequence). In DNA form, the CDR3 reads TGTGCCAGCAGCTTGGGGCCGTCTACTAGCACAGATACGCAGTATTTT. As protein: CASSLGPSTSTDTQYF.

Only a few counts were recorded for this clone. The chain is built from TRBV28 and TRBJ2-5; 10 bases agree with TRBD1. Germline CDR1 reads MDHEN; CDR2 reads SYDVKM. The CDR3 contains 15 residues. V lost 2 bases, J lost 5 bases, and 5 bases stayed unmatched. The CDR3 spells CASSLETGGRETQYF. The CDR3 bases are TGTGCCAGCAGTTTAGAGACAGGGGGCCGCGAGACCCAGTACTTC. The full variable domain, its missing parts supplied by reference TRBV28 and TRBJ2-5, is DVKVTQSSRYLVKRTGEKVFLECVQDMDHENMFWYRQDPGLGLRLIYFSYDVKMKEKGDIPEGYSVSREKKERFSLILESASTNQTSMYLCASSLETGGRETQYFGPGTRLLVL.

The genes are TRBV29-1 and TRBJ2-7, with 13 bases lining up with TRBD2. Looked up from germline, CDR1 is SQVTM and CDR2 is ANQGSEA. CDR3 length: 14 amino acids. The junction had 4 bases not matched to a gene; V was cut back by 2 bases and J by 6 bases. The CDR3, as DNA: TGCAGCGTTGAAAGGACTAGCGGGAGTACCGAGCAGTACTTC. Its translation is CSVERTSGSTEQYF.

V and J are TRBV11-3 and TRBJ2-1; D unresolved. Germline values: CDR1 SGHNT, CDR2 YENEEA. The V end lost 5 bases, the J end lost 2 bases, and 16 bases lay between the germline ends. This CDR3 has 16 residues. CDR3 sequence (DNA): TGTGCCAGCAGCCTGGATCCCCCCTTCACCTACAATGAGCAGTTCTTC. This sequence encodes CASSLDPPFTYNEQFF.